These 29 T cell receptor beta chains came from one sample sequenced in a study of T cell responses to AZD1222 COVID-19 vaccine. TCRdb's table, derived via immunoSEQ multiplex PCR, lists solely in-frame clones and lacks some. Seen here are over 110,000 clones, roughly nine tenths observed once, and the top ten hold 9% to 9.5%. This material consisted of peripheral blood, taken 28 days after the second AZD1222 dose. The receptors stem from an adult who received the AZD1222 COVID-19 vaccine.

This clone is a singleton in its sample. The chain employs TRBV7-2 and TRBJ1-2; D not resolved. The CDR3 has 12 amino acids. The V end lost 2 bases, the J end lost 5 bases, and 6 bases lay between the germline ends. The germline V gene encodes CDR1 SGHTA and CDR2 FQGNSA. CDR3 sequence: CASSLPTYGYTF. For the CDR3, the DNA is TGTGCCAGCAGCTTACCTACATATGGCTACACCTTC.

The chain couples TRBV5-4 to TRBJ1-1; D is perhaps TRBD1 (5 bases). The CDR3 has 16 residues. CDR1 is SGHNT, CDR2 YYREEE, per germline (reference sequence). Trimming took off 5 bases at V and 1 base at J, with 18 bases between the two ends. CDR3 sequence: CASSPPGVRGNTEAFF. DNA for the CDR3: TGTGCCAGCAGTCCCCCGGGGGTGAGAGGGAACACTGAAGCTTTCTTT. The whole variable domain, filled in from reference TRBV5-4 and TRBJ1-1, reads ETGVTQSPTHLIKTRGQQVTLRCSSQSGHNTVSWYQQALGQGPQFIFQYYREEENGRGNFPPRFSGLQFPNYSSELNVNALELDDSALYLCASSPPGVRGNTEAFFGQGTRLTVV.

The rearrangement uses TRBV5-1 and TRBJ1-3, with D unresolved. The CDR3 sequence is 16 residues long. Per germline, CDR1 SGHRS and CDR2 YFSETQ. V gave up 4 bases and J gave up 0 bases, with 14 bases separating them. The CDR3 DNA follows: TGCGCCAGCAGCCCCGGATGGAGCAGCTCTGGAAACACCATATATTTT. Translated: CASSPGWSSSGNTIYF.

In its sample, this clone was seen once. The rearrangement links TRBV28 to TRBJ1-1, with a tentative D call TRBD1 (6 bases). V was trimmed by 3 bases and J by 5 bases, leaving 16 bases between them. CDR3 length: 15 amino acids. Germline-derived CDR1 and CDR2 are MDHEN and SYDVKM. CDR3 bases: TGTGCCAGCAGTTTTCTAGACAGGCGGGGTACTGAAGCTTTCTTT. This translates into CASSFLDRRGTEAFF.

J is TRBJ2-5 and V is TRBV30, with TRBD2 matching 12 bases. The trim removed 1 base at V and 7 bases at J, leaving 7 bases unmatched. This CDR3 has 15 residues. The germline V gene has CDR1 GTSNPN and CDR2 SVGIG (reference sequence). In DNA form, the CDR3 reads TGTGCCTGGAGTGGACTAGCGGGAGTTGAGGGGACCCAGTACTTC. This gives the protein CAWSGLAGVEGTQYF.

The chain carries TRBV6-5 and TRBJ1-1, with unresolved D. This CDR3 comprises 14 residues. Trimming stripped 0 bases from V and 10 bases from J, with 15 bases between. Germline V lookup: CDR1 MNHEY, CDR2 SVGAGI. The CDR3 is CASSYSTDEGRAFF. DNA of the CDR3: TGTGCCAGCAGTTACTCGACTGATGAAGGGCGAGCTTTCTTT.

This rearrangement joins TRBV29-1 to TRBJ1-5; no clear D gene. The CDR3 length is 12 residues. Germline CDR1 and CDR2: SQVTM and ANQGSEA. V lost 4 bases to trimming and J lost 4 bases, with 8 bases between them. CDR3 sequence: CSVGAENQPQHF. CDR3 nucleotide sequence: TGCAGCGTTGGGGCAGAAAATCAGCCCCAGCATTTT.

CDR3 protein: CASTFVNTEAFF. Written as DNA, the CDR3 is TGTGCCAGCACCTTTGTGAACACTGAAGCTTTCTTT. The chain combines TRBV5-5 with TRBJ1-1; no firm D call. The germline V and J ends were trimmed by 6 bases and 0 bases, with 6 bases remaining between them. The germline V gene has CDR1 SGHKS and CDR2 YYEKEE (reference sequence). The CDR3 contains 12 residues.

This chain joins TRBV18 and TRBJ1-1; D ambiguous. The germline V gene has CDR1 KGHSH and CDR2 LQKENI. Deletions cut 1 base from V and 1 base from J, with 4 bases between. This CDR3 has 13 amino acids. CDR3 sequence: CASSPLENTEAFF. In nucleotides, the CDR3 is TGTGCCAGCTCACCACTGGAGAACACTGAAGCTTTCTTT.

V is TRBV10-2 and J is TRBJ2-3; D possibly corresponds to TRBD2 (6 bases). Germline V gives CDR1 WSHSY, CDR2 SAAADI. Trimming stripped 5 bases from V and 5 bases from J, with 11 bases between. The CDR3 has 13 residues. The CDR3 nucleotides read TGCGCCAGCAGTTGGCGGGACGTAGATACGCAGTATTTT. This encodes CASSWRDVDTQYF.

This chain links TRBV19 with TRBJ2-3; TRBD2 might be the D (5 bases). Germline loops: CDR1 LNHDA, CDR2 SQIVND (reference sequence). This CDR3 region has 13 residues. Between the trimmed V and J ends, which lost 6 bases and 3 bases, there was a span of 10 bases. The DNA for the CDR3 is TGTGCCAGTAGGCTTACTAGGACAGATACGCAGTATTTT. This translates into CASRLTRTDTQYF.

The chain joins TRBV7-9 to TRBJ2-1; possibly TRBD1 or TRBD2 for D (5 bases each). The CDR3 spans 17 residues. Germline-derived CDR1 and CDR2 are SEHNR and FQNEAQ (reference sequence). V dropped 0 bases and J dropped 8 bases, with 20 bases sitting between them. CDR3 sequence: CASSLAHTKRRGDEQFF. CDR3 DNA: TGTGCCAGCAGCTTAGCACATACTAAGCGGAGAGGGGATGAGCAGTTCTTC.

The rearrangement joins TRBV5-1 to TRBJ1-2; 9 bases agree with TRBD1. With 1 base clipped from V and 5 bases from J, the junction kept 12 bases outside the gene matches. This CDR3 comprises 17 residues. CDR1 SGHRS and CDR2 YFSETQ come from the germline V gene. The CDR3 reads CASSLTGDRAASYGYTF. The CDR3 bases are TGCGCCAGCAGCTTGACTGGGGACAGGGCCGCCAGTTATGGCTACACCTTC. The full variable domain, rest sourced from reference TRBV5-1 and TRBJ1-2, is KAGVTQTPRYLIKTRGQQVTLSCSPISGHRSVSWYQQTPGQGLQFLFEYFSETQRNKGNFPGRFSGRQFSNSRSEMNVSTLELGDSALYLCASSLTGDRAASYGYTFGSGTRLTVV.

This rearrangement joins TRBV5-6 to TRBJ2-1; tentatively, D is TRBD2 (7 bases). The CDR3 covers 17 residues. Germline lookup yields CDR1 SGHDT and CDR2 YYEEEE. Trimming left V 6 bases short and J 0 bases short, with 19 bases between. In nucleotides, the CDR3 is TGTGCCAGCACCTCGGAGGGGGGGGCCAGCTCCTACAATGAGCAGTTCTTC. Translation gives CASTSEGGASSYNEQFF.

The rearrangement joins TRBV6-2 or TRBV6-3 to TRBJ1-5; a weak D match, TRBD1 (5 bases). With 5 bases removed from V and 11 bases from J, the gap between germline ends came to 22 bases. Germline lookup yields CDR1 MNHEY and CDR2 SVGEGT. This CDR3 is 15 amino acids long. The CDR3 is CASSREGTGTRSQHF. As DNA, the CDR3 is TGTGCCAGCAGTCGCGAAGGCACAGGAACTCGATCCCAGCATTTT.

This clone has just a few counts. This chain connects TRBV28 to TRBJ1-5, with D perhaps TRBD1 (6 bases). CDR1 MDHEN and CDR2 SYDVKM come from the germline V gene. The V end lost 2 bases, the J end lost 6 bases, and 11 bases lay between the germline ends. This CDR3 has 14 amino acids. CDR3 DNA: TGTGCCAGCAGTTTAGGGGGGGCCGGTCAGCCCCAGCATTTT. Translation: CASSLGGAGQPQHF. The complete variable domain, with remaining parts taken from reference TRBV28 and TRBJ1-5, reads DVKVTQSSRYLVKRTGEKVFLECVQDMDHENMFWYRQDPGLGLRLIYFSYDVKMKEKGDIPEGYSVSREKKERFSLILESASTNQTSMYLCASSLGGAGQPQHFGDGTRLSIL.

There are a few counts of this clone. CDR3 DNA: TGTGCCAGCTTCGGTCTGACTTATGGCTACACCTTC. Translation gives CASFGLTYGYTF. The chain carries TRBV11-2 and TRBJ1-2, with D uncertain. The V end lost 8 bases, the J end lost 5 bases, and 12 bases lay between the germline ends. CDR3 length: 12 residues. The germline CDR1 and CDR2 sequences are SGHAT and FQNNGV.

The V call is TRBV5-1, the J call TRBJ2-7; D gene ambiguous. The CDR3 covers 12 residues. CDR1 SGHRS and CDR2 YFSETQ come from the germline V gene. The V and J ends lost 4 bases and 2 bases respectively, with 7 bases between them. This chain's CDR3 is CASSLSTYEQYF. The CDR3, as DNA: TGCGCCAGCAGCCTGAGTACCTACGAGCAGTACTTC. The full variable domain, in which reference TRBV5-1 and TRBJ2-7 provide the parts outside the CDR3, is KAGVTQTPRYLIKTRGQQVTLSCSPISGHRSVSWYQQTPGQGLQFLFEYFSETQRNKGNFPGRFSGRQFSNSRSEMNVSTLELGDSALYLCASSLSTYEQYFGPGTRLTVT.

This clone was observed once. J is TRBJ2-2 and V is TRBV9; no reliable D call. The CDR3 extends over 16 amino acids. Trimming left V 2 bases short and J 4 bases short, with 15 bases between. CDR1 and CDR2 (germline): SGDLS, YYNGEE. Here the CDR3 DNA reads TGTGCCAGCAGCGTTACGCCAGGCTACGCCACCGGGGAGCTGTTTTTT. It codes for CASSVTPGYATGELFF.

This chain joins TRBV4-3 and TRBJ1-2; D is undetermined. The length of the CDR3 is 14 residues. V was trimmed by 0 bases and J by 1 base, leaving 6 bases between them. The germline V gene has CDR1 LGHNA and CDR2 YSLEER. In DNA form, the CDR3 reads TGCGCCAGCAGCCAAGATGGCATTAACTATGGCTACACCTTC. The encoded protein is CASSQDGINYGYTF.

The gene calls are TRBV10-3 and TRBJ2-2, with 7 nucleotides matching TRBD1. J lost 3 bases, V lost 7 bases, and 11 bases had no gene match. The CDR3 spans 16 residues. Germline V gives CDR1 ENHRY, CDR2 SYGVKD. The CDR3 DNA reads TGTGCCATCAATATACGACAGGGATTGGACACCGGGGAGCTGTTTTTT. This codes for CAINIRQGLDTGELFF.

V usage is TRBV6-1 and J usage is TRBJ1-1; D call uncertain. From germline, CDR1 is MNHNS and CDR2 SASEGT. CDR3 length: 14 amino acids. The V end lost 0 bases, the J end lost 1 base, and 6 bases lay between the germline ends. CDR3 DNA: TGTGCCAGCAGTGAAGCCCAGGCGAACACTGAAGCTTTCTTT. Amino acid sequence: CASSEAQANTEAFF.

The rearrangement joins TRBV27 to TRBJ2-1; the D gene is possibly TRBD1 (5 bases). The V and J ends lost 8 bases and 8 bases respectively, with 19 bases between them. There are 14 residues in the CDR3. Germline CDR1 reads MNHEY; CDR2 reads SMNVEV (reference sequence). This CDR3 is CASRFGAGLDEQFF. For the CDR3, the DNA is TGTGCCAGCCGCTTTGGGGCAGGGCTGGATGAGCAGTTCTTC.

This sequence joins TRBV2 and TRBJ1-1; D is possibly TRBD1 (5 bases). The germline CDR1 and CDR2 sequences are SNHLY and FYNNEI. The CDR3 is 14 amino acids. V lost 2 bases, J lost 7 bases, and 14 bases lay in between. CDR3 nucleotides: TGTGCCAGCAGTGAACTGGGGCAGGTGATTGAAGCTTTCTTT. It yields the protein CASSELGQVIEAFF.

This clone was picked up one time. V is TRBV7-9 and J is TRBJ1-2; D is unclear. Germline loops: CDR1 SEHNR, CDR2 FQNEAQ (reference sequence). This CDR3 spans 11 amino acids. Deletions cut 5 bases from V and 4 bases from J, with 5 bases between. The CDR3 DNA sequence: TGTGCCAGCAGCATGAGCTATGGCTACACCTTC. It yields the protein CASSMSYGYTF.

The chain links TRBV6-4 to TRBJ2-1; 12 bases line up with TRBD2. The CDR3 has 15 amino acids. The germline V gene encodes CDR1 MRHNA and CDR2 SNTAGT. The ends lost 4 bases at V and 6 bases at J; junction bases unmatched: 4. The CDR3, as DNA: TGTGCCAGCAGTGGCCTAGCGGGAGGGCTCAATGAGCAGTTCTTC. Translated: CASSGLAGGLNEQFF.

The gene calls are TRBV21-1 and TRBJ2-7; TRBD2, the table's D call, was not compared with the DNA. TRBV21-1 is termed a pseudogene. The CDR3 loop spans 13 amino acids. CDR3: CGPGVFSCWEQYV. The CDR3 nucleotides are TGTGGACCCGGGGTGTTCTCTTGCTGGGAGCAGTACGTC.

The chain couples TRBV27 to TRBJ1-2; 9 bases align to TRBD1. Trimming at V came to 5 bases and at J to 3 bases, leaving 10 bases not matched to a gene. Germline lookup yields CDR1 MNHEY and CDR2 SMNVEV (reference sequence). The CDR3 spans 16 residues. The CDR3 region has the DNA TGTGCCAGCAGTCCGGCCGGACAGGGGAGGTACTATGGCTACACCTTC. Translation: CASSPAGQGRYYGYTF.

The chain joins TRBV19 to TRBJ1-6; the match to TRBD1 covers 7 bases. The CDR3 covers 16 residues. J was trimmed by 7 bases and V by 1 base; bases with no gene match: 7. Germline assignment: CDR1 LNHDA and CDR2 SQIVND (reference sequence). This chain's CDR3 is CASSIGDRVRNSPLHF. CDR3 nucleotide sequence: TGTGCCAGTAGTATAGGAGACAGGGTGCGAAATTCACCCCTCCACTTT.